This T cell receptor (beta chain) was documented in a study of T cell repertoires in cytomegalovirus infection. Turning to the study itself: Public TCR beta signatures marked donors with CMV infection and the matching HLA.

TCRdb called the reads again in MiXCR, with one record for every CDR3 protein. This table holds around 740,000 distinct CDR3 sequences, about 40% found once. Germline V gene lookup returns CDR1 MNHEY and CDR2 SVGEGT. CDR3 size: 15 residues. Deletions cut 3 bases from V and 0 bases from J, with 11 bases between. This receptor was taken from a human donor in good health (CMV status not recorded). Some clones in this sample may be carry-over from other donors' samples. Material: PBMCs. V and J are TRBV6-2 or TRBV6-3 and TRBJ1-2, with D hard to call. The CDR3 region is CASSYPSGANYGYTF. The DNA of the CDR3 is TGTGCCAGCAGTTATCCCTCCGGAGCTAACTATGGCTACACCTTC.